This is a list of T cell receptor beta chains from one sample in a study of blood T cell repertoires in COVID-19. Profiling relied on immunoSEQ multiplex PCR, and the TCRdb table lists in-frame clones only, not all of them. The sample includes some 130,000 clones, more than 80% of them seen just once. Sequenced input: peripheral blood. The receptors stem from a human donor in a cohort sampled during active COVID-19. Each CDR3 is given with its conserved first and last residue. D genes are given only for firm matches. Not all rows give a size; the values are once, few, many and, for expanded clones, a class.

d_call j_call v_call cdr3_length clone_size cdr3_aa cdr3_nt
NA TRBJ1-3 TRBV7-8 14 NA CASSLGGSGNTIYF TGTGCCAGCAGCTTAGGAGGTTCCGGAAACACCATATATTTT
NA TRBJ1-2 TRBV2 11 NA CASSVEDGYTF TGTGCCAGCAGTGTTGAGGATGGCTACACCTTC
TRBD1 TRBJ1-2 TRBV6-6 14 NA CASSRDRLSYGYTF TGTGCCAGCAGCCGGGACAGGCTCTCCTATGGCTACACCTTC
NA TRBJ1-3 TRBV19 13 NA CASHRVSGNTIYF TGTGCCAGTCACAGGGTATCTGGAAACACCATATATTTT
NA TRBJ1-1 TRBV30 17 NA CAWSAPLLGESPTEAFF TGTGCCTGGAGTGCCCCTCTTTTAGGGGAATCCCCCACTGAAGCTTTCTTT
NA TRBJ2-1 TRBV11-3 12 NA CASSRRGNEQFF TGTGCCAGCAGCCGCCGGGGAAATGAGCAGTTCTTC
TRBD1 TRBJ1-1 TRBV9 15 NA CASSTRWDRGTEAFF TGTGCCAGCAGCACCCGGTGGGACAGGGGTACTGAAGCTTTCTTT
NA TRBJ1-4 TRBV9 13 NA CASSVGGNEKLFF TGTGCCAGCAGCGTGGGGGGTAATGAAAAACTGTTTTTT
NA TRBJ1-2 TRBV7-9 16 NA CASSFGGLAPARGYTF TGTGCCAGCAGCTTCGGGGGGTTAGCCCCGGCAAGGGGCTACACCTTC
TRBD2 TRBJ2-6 TRBV9 18 NA CASSKGLAATSGANVLTF TGTGCCAGCAGCAAGGGACTAGCGGCCACCTCTGGGGCCAACGTCCTGACTTTC
NA TRBJ1-2 TRBV25-1 14 NA CASSDPLEGGGYTF TGTGCCAGCAGTGATCCACTGGAGGGAGGCGGCTACACCTTC
NA TRBJ2-2 TRBV30 20 NA CAWSPAGGRGGVLNTGELFF TGTGCCTGGAGTCCAGCCGGGGGTAGAGGGGGCGTTCTAAACACCGGGGAGCTGTTTTTT
NA TRBJ2-2 TRBV5-4 14 NA CASSLINRAGELFF TGTGCCAGCAGCTTGATTAACAGGGCCGGGGAGCTGTTTTTT
NA TRBJ1-5 TRBV11-2 15 few CASSVGGGGNQPQHF TGTGCCAGCAGCGTAGGGGGGGGAGGCAATCAGCCCCAGCATTTT
TRBD2 TRBJ2-1 TRBV5-1 15 NA CASSLLTSGHNEQFF TGCGCCAGCAGCTTGCTAACTAGCGGGCATAATGAGCAGTTCTTC
NA TRBJ2-5 TRBV3-1/TRBV3-2 15 once CASSQEEGVSETQYF TGTGCCAGCAGCCAAGAAGAGGGGGTCAGCGAGACCCAGTACTTC
NA TRBJ2-6 TRBV5-1 15 NA CASSSTGAGANVLTF TGCGCCAGCAGCTCGACAGGCGCGGGGGCCAACGTCCTGACTTTC
NA TRBJ1-6 TRBV9 14 NA CASSVRTDNSPLHF TGTGCCAGCAGCGTACGGACAGATAATTCACCCCTCCACTTT
TRBD1 TRBJ1-6 TRBV5-4 15 few CASSTDRAGGSPLHF TGTGCCAGCAGCACGGACAGGGCAGGCGGTTCACCCCTCCACTTT
TRBD1 TRBJ1-2 TRBV7-9 15 NA CASSRLQGAKGGYTF TGTGCCAGCAGCCGACTACAGGGGGCTAAGGGTGGCTACACCTTC
TRBD2 TRBJ2-1 TRBV30 16 NA CAWSTGLAGGHHEQFF TGTGCCTGGAGCACGGGACTAGCGGGAGGGCACCATGAGCAGTTCTTC
TRBD1 TRBJ2-7 TRBV5-6 14 NA CASSLTQGAVEQYF TGTGCCAGCAGCTTGACACAGGGGGCAGTCGAGCAGTACTTC
TRBD2 TRBJ2-5 TRBV4-1 16 NA CASSQVGGGAGGTQYF TGCGCCAGCAGCCAAGTCGGCGGGGGGGCAGGTGGGACCCAGTACTTC
NA TRBJ1-1 TRBV6-4 13 NA CASRRTLNTEAFF TGTGCCAGCAGACGGACACTGAACACTGAAGCTTTCTTT
NA TRBJ2-1 TRBV11-3 14 NA CASSLVGADNEQFF TGTGCCAGCAGCTTAGTGGGGGCCGACAATGAGCAGTTCTTC
NA TRBJ1-3 TRBV12-3/TRBV12-4 12 NA CASSFSRNTIYF TGTGCCAGCAGTTTCTCCCGGAACACCATATATTTT
NA TRBJ1-1 TRBV7-9 14 few CASSSGQLNTEAFF TGTGCCAGCAGCTCAGGACAGTTGAACACTGAAGCTTTCTTT
TRBD1 TRBJ2-7 TRBV7-9 13 NA CASSLEGTGEKYF TGTGCCAGCAGCTTAGAGGGGACAGGTGAGAAGTACTTC
NA TRBJ1-1 TRBV12-3/TRBV12-4 13 NA CASSWGDTTEAFF TGTGCCAGCAGTTGGGGGGATACCACTGAAGCTTTCTTT
NA TRBJ1-1 TRBV5-4 14 NA CASSLAVSNTEAFF TGTGCCAGCAGCTTGGCAGTCTCGAACACTGAAGCTTTCTTT
TRBD1 TRBJ2-1 TRBV7-2 15 NA CASSLGQATYNEQFF TGTGCCAGCAGCTTGGGACAGGCAACCTACAATGAGCAGTTCTTC
TRBD1 TRBJ1-2 TRBV7-8 17 NA CASSLDRIGRGLDGYTF TGTGCCAGCAGCTTAGACAGAATCGGCAGGGGGCTGGATGGCTACACCTTC
NA TRBJ2-3 TRBV4-1 18 NA CASSPEAQGGLLTDTQYF TGCGCCAGCAGCCCAGAAGCCCAGGGGGGACTGCTCACAGATACGCAGTATTTT
TRBD2 TRBJ2-3 TRBV4-3 19 NA CASSQDSGTSGRGADTQYF TGCGCCAGCAGCCAAGATAGCGGGACTAGCGGGAGAGGGGCAGATACGCAGTATTTT
NA TRBJ1-5 TRBV7-2 14 NA CASSPRAGAQPQHF TGTGCCAGCAGCCCAAGAGCAGGGGCCCAGCCCCAGCATTTT
NA TRBJ2-7 TRBV30 17 NA CAWRGVEGLGSVYEQYF TGTGCCTGGAGGGGGGTGGAGGGGCTGGGGTCCGTATACGAGCAGTACTTC
NA TRBJ2-1 TRBV13 16 NA CASSFIRGEKYNEQFF TGTGCCAGCAGCTTTATCAGGGGGGAAAAATACAATGAGCAGTTCTTC
NA TRBJ2-1 TRBV9 15 NA CASSTAGARNNEQFF TGTGCCAGCAGCACCGCAGGGGCCCGAAACAATGAGCAGTTCTTC
NA TRBJ1-1 TRBV11-3 14 NA CASTPDGEILRAFF TGTGCCAGCACCCCCGACGGAGAGATTTTGAGAGCTTTCTTT
NA TRBJ1-2 TRBV19 15 NA CASSQTGKTNYGYTF TGTGCCAGTAGTCAAACCGGGAAAACTAACTATGGCTACACCTTC